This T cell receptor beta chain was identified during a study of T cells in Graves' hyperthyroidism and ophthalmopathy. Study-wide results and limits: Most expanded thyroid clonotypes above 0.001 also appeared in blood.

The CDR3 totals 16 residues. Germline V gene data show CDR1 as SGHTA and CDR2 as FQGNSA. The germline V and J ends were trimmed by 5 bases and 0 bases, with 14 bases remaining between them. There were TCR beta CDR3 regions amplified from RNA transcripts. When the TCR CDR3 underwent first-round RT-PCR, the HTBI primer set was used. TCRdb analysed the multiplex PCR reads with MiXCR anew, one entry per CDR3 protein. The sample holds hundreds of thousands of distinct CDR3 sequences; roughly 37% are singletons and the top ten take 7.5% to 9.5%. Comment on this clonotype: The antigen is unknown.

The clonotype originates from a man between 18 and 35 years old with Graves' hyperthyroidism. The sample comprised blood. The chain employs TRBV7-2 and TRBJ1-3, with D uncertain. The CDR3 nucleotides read TGTGCCAGCAGCCAAGCGGGCGATCTCTCTGGAAACACCATATATTTT. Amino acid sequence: CASSQAGDLSGNTIYF.